This TCR beta chain was identified during a study of blood T cell repertoires in COVID-19. Original analysis: Amplification with reference gene primers provided the estimates of nucleated cell counts. TCRdb's copy holds only in-frame clones and misses some; the assay was immunoSEQ multiplex PCR. V, J and clone size derive from that table, while D and trimming were established from the DNA sequence. Among 150,000 to 200,000 clones listed, around 90% were seen once. This clone was seen just once. The sequenced sample consisted of peripheral blood. The clonotype comes from a human donor in a cohort sampled during active COVID-19.

CDR3 region: CASSPMDRAGGYTF. The DNA of the CDR3 is TGTGCCAGCTCCCCGATGGACAGGGCAGGCGGCTACACCTTC. The gene calls are TRBV18 and TRBJ1-2; 8 nucleotides align to TRBD1. CDR3 length equals 14 residues. With 6 bases clipped from V and 8 bases from J, the junction kept 11 bases outside the gene matches. Germline V lookup: CDR1 KGHSH, CDR2 LQKENI.